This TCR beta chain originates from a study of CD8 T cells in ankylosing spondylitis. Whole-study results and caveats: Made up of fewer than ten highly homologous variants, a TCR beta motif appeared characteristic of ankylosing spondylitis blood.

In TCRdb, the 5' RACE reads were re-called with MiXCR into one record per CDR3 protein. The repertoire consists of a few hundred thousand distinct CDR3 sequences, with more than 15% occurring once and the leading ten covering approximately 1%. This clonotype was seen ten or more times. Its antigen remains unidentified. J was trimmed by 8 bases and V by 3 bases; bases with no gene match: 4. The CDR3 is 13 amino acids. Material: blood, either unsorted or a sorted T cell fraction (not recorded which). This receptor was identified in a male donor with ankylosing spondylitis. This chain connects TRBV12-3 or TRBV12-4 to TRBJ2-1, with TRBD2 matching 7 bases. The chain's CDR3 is CASSFGREYEQFF. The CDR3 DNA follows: TGTGCCAGCAGTTTCGGGCGGGAGTATGAGCAGTTCTTC.